This T cell receptor (beta chain) comes out of a study of blood T cells in healthy people across ages. There were healthy Caucasian individuals from Russia, aged about 6 to 100, serving as donors. Isolation recovered at least 7 million PBMCs from every sample. The CDR3 contains 17 residues. Per germline, CDR1 LGHNA and CDR2 YSLEER. With 0 bases removed from V and 3 bases from J, the gap between germline ends came to 12 bases. Alongside a J-beta primer mix, a sample-barcoded 5' primer served in a second PCR lasting 7 to 11 cycles. Using its own MiXCR run on the 5' RACE reads, TCRdb lists one record per CDR3 protein. Seen here are fewer than 1,000,000 distinct CDR3 sequences, around two fifths observed once, and the top ten hold approximately 20%.

Specimen: blood. The chain recombines TRBV4-3 with TRBJ2-6, with D perhaps being TRBD1 or TRBD2 (6 bases each). The clonotype was recovered from a man aged 55 to 69 in good health. In nucleotides, the CDR3 is TGCGCCAGCAGCCAAGATGTAGGGGGGAGTGGGGCCAACGTCCTGACTTTC. Translating gives CASSQDVGGSGANVLTF.